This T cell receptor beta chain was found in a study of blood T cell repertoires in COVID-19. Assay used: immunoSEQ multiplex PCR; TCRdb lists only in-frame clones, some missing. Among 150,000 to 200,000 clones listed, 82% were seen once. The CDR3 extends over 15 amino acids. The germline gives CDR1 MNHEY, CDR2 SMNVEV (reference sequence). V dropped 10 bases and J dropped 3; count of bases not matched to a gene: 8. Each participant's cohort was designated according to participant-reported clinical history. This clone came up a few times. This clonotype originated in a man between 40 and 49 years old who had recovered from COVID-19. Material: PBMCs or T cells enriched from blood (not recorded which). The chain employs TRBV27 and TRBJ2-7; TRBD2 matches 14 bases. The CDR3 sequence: CATQMTSGRDYEQYV. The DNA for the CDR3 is TGTGCCACCCAGATGACTAGCGGGAGGGACTACGAGCAGTACGTC.